This T cell receptor (beta chain) originates from a study of blood T cell repertoires in COVID-19. Study-level background: COVID-19 samples collected from the United States, Italy and Spain covered acute and convalescent phases.

Method: immunoSEQ multiplex PCR; TCRdb's copy keeps in-frame clones and lacks some. Of approximately 94,000 clones in the sample, 80% were seen once. The germline CDR1 and CDR2 sequences are LGHNT and FRNRAP. CDR3 length equals 15 residues. Trimming cost V 6 bases and J 5 bases; bases outside gene matches: 6. The chain combines TRBV12-5 with TRBJ1-4; 10 bases line up with TRBD1. The TCR originated in a woman aged 70 to 79 with acute or convalescent COVID-19. The sequencing sample was made of peripheral blood. CDR3 coding DNA: TGTGCTAGTGGCGTCGGACAGGGGGAAAATGAAAAACTGTTTTTT. This codes for CASGVGQGENEKLFF.